This TCR beta chain was captured in a study of shared clonotypes between healthy human individuals. This CDR3 spans 13 amino acids. Germline V gene lookup returns CDR1 SGHTA and CDR2 FQGNSA. V shed 1 base and J shed 8 bases, with 10 bases lying between them. Clones were sequenced by immunoSEQ multiplex PCR, and TCRdb holds only the in-frame ones, with some missing. The table lists 1,500,000 or so clones, roughly 98.5% of them singletons. Source material: naive CD4+ T cells sorted from blood. Subset described: CD45RA+ positively selected. This receptor was obtained from a man aged 30-40 years in good health. This sequence joins TRBV7-2 and TRBJ2-3; unclear D gene. DNA of the CDR3: TGTGCCAGCAGCTTAGAACAGAAGGGTACGCAGTATTTT. Protein sequence: CASSLEQKGTQYF.